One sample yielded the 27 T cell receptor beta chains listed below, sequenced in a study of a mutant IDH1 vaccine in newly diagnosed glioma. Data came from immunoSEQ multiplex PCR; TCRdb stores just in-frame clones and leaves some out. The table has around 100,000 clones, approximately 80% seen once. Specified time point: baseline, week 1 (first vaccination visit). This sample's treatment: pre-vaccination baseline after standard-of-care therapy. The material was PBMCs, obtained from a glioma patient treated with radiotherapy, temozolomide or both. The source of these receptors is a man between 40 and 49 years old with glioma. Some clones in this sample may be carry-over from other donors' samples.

The CDR3 region is CASSIGQGGQPQHF. The CDR3 coding sequence is TGTGCCAGCAGCATAGGACAGGGCGGTCAGCCCCAGCATTTT. This chain links TRBV5-5 with TRBJ1-5; TRBD1 matches 8 bases. CDR3 length equals 14 residues. V dropped 4 bases and J dropped 6; count of bases not matched to a gene: 6. CDR1 and CDR2 (germline): SGHKS, YYEKEE (reference sequence).

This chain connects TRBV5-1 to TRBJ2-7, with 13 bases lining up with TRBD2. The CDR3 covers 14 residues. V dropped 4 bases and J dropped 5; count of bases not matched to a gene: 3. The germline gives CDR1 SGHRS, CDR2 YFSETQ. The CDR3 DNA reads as TGCGCCAGCAGCAGACTAGCGGGGGGCGACGAGCAGTACTTC. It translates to CASSRLAGGDEQYF.

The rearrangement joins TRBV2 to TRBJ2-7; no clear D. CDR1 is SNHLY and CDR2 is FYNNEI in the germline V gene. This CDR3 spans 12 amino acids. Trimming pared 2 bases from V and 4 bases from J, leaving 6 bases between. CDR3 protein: CASSEQIYEQYF. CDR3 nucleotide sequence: TGTGCCAGCAGTGAACAGATTTACGAGCAGTACTTC.

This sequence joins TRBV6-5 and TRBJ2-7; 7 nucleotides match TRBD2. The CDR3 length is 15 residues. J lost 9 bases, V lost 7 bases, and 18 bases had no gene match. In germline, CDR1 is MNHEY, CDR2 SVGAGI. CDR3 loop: CASTRTSIHFLGQYF. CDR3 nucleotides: TGTGCCAGCACTCGGACTAGTATTCATTTTTTGGGGCAGTACTTC.

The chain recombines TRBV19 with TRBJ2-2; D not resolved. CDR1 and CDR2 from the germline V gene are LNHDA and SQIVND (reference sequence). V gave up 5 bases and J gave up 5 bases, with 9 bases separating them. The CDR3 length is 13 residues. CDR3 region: CASSSRETGELFF. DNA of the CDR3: TGTGCCAGTAGTTCTAGAGAGACCGGGGAGCTGTTTTTT.

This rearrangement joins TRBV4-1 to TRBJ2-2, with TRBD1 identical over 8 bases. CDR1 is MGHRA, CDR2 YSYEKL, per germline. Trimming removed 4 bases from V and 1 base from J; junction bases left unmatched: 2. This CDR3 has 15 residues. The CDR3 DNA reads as TGCGCCAGCAGCCCCAGGGGGCTGAACACCGGGGAGCTGTTTTTT. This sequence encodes CASSPRGLNTGELFF.

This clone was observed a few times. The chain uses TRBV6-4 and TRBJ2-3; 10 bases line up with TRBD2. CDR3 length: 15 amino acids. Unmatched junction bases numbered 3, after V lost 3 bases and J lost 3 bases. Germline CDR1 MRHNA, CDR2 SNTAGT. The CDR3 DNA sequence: TGTGCCAGCAGTGAGAGCGGGGGGGCTACAGATACGCAGTATTTT. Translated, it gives CASSESGGATDTQYF.

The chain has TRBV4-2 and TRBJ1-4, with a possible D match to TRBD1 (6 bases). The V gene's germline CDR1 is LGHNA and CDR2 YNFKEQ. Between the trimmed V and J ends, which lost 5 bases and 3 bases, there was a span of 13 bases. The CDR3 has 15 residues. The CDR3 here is CASSVYRVANEKLFF. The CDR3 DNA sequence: TGTGCCAGCAGCGTTTACAGGGTAGCTAATGAAAAACTGTTTTTT.

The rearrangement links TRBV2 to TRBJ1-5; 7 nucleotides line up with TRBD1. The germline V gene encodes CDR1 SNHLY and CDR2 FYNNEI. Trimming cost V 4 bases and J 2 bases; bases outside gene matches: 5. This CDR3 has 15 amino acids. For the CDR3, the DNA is TGTGCCAGCAGTGGACAGGGTTTGGGCAATCAGCCCCAGCATTTT. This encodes CASSGQGLGNQPQHF.

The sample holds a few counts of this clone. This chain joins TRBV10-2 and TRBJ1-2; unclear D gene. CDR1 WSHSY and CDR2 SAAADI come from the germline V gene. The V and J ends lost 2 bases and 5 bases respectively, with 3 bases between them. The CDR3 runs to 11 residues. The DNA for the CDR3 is TGCGCCAGCAGTGAGGGGTATGGCTACACCTTC. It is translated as CASSEGYGYTF.

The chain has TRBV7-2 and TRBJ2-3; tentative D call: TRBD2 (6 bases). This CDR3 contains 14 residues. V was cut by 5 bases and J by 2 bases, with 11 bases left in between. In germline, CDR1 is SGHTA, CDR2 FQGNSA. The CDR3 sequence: CASSRGLYTDTQYF. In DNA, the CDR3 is TGTGCCAGCAGCCGGGGACTCTACACAGATACGCAGTATTTT.

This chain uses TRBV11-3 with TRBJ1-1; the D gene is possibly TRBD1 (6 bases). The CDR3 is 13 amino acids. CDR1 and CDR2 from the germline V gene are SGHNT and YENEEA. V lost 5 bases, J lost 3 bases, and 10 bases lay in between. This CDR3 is CASSIGQYTEAFF. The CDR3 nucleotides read TGTGCCAGCAGCATCGGACAGTACACTGAAGCTTTCTTT. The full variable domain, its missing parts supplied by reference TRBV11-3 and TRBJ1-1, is EAGVVQSPRYKIIEKKQPVAFWCNPISGHNTLYWYLQNLGQGPELLIRYENEEAVDDSQLPKDRFSAERLKGVDSTLKIQPAELGDSAVYLCASSIGQYTEAFFGQGTRLTVV.

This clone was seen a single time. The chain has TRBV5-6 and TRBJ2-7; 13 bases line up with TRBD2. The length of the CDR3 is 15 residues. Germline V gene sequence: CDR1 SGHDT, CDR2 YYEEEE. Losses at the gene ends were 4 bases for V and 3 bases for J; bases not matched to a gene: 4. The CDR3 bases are TGTGCCAGCAGCGCGGGACTAGCGGGGCACTACGAGCAGTACTTC. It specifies CASSAGLAGHYEQYF. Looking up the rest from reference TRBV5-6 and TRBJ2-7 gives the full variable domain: DAGVTQSPTHLIKTRGQQVTLRCSPKSGHDTVSWYQQALGQGPQFIFQYYEEEERQRGNFPDRFSGHQFPNYSSELNVNALLLGDSALYLCASSAGLAGHYEQYFGPGTRLTVT.

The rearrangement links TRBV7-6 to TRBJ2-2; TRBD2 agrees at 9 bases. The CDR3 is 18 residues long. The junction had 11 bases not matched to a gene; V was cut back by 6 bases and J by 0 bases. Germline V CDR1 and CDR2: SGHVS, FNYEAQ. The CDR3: CASRFLVAGDTNTGELFF. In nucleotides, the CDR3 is TGTGCCAGCAGATTTCTAGTAGCGGGGGATACGAACACCGGGGAGCTGTTTTTT.

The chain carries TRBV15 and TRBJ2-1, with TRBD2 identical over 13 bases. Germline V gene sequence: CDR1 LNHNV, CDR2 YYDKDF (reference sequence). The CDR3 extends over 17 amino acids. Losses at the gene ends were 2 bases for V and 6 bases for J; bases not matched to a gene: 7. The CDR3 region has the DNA TGTGCCACCAGCAGAACCACTAGCGGGGGGGTATTCAATGAGCAGTTCTTC. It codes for CATSRTTSGGVFNEQFF.

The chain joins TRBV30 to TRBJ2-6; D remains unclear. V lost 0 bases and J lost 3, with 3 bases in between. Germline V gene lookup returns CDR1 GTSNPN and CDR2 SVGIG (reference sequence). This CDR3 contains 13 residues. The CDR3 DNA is TGTGCCTGGAGTGTCGGTGGGGCCAACGTCCTGACTTTC. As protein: CAWSVGGANVLTF.

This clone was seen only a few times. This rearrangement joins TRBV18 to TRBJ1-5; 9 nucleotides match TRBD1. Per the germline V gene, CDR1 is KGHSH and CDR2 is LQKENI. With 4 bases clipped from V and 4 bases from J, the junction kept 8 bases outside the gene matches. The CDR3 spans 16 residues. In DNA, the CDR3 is TGTGCCAGCTCACTAGGACAGGGGACGGCGAATCAGCCCCAGCATTTT. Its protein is CASSLGQGTANQPQHF.

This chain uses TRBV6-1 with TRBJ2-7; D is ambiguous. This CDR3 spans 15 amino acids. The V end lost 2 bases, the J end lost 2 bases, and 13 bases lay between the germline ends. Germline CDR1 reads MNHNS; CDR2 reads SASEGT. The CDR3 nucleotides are TGTGCCAGCAGTGAATTCTATGGCTCCGCCTACGAGCAGTACTTC. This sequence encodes CASSEFYGSAYEQYF.

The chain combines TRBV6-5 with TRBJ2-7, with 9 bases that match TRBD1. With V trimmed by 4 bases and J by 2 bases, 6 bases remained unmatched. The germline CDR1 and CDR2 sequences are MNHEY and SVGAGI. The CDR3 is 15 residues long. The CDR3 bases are TGTGCCAGCAGTTGGAGACAGGGGGGGCCCTACGAGCAGTACTTC. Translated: CASSWRQGGPYEQYF.

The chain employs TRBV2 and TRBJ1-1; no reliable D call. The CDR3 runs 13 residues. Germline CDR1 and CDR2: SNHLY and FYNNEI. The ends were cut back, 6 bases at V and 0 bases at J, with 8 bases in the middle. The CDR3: CASRGGLNTEAFF. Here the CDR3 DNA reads TGTGCCAGCAGGGGCGGGTTGAACACTGAAGCTTTCTTT.

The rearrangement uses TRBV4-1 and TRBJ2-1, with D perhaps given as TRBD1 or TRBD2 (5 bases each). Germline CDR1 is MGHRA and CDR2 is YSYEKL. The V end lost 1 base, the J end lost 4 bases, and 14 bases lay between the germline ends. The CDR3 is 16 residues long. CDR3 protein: CASSQAGEGSYNEQFF. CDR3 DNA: TGCGCCAGCAGCCAAGCCGGAGAGGGGTCTTACAATGAGCAGTTCTTC.

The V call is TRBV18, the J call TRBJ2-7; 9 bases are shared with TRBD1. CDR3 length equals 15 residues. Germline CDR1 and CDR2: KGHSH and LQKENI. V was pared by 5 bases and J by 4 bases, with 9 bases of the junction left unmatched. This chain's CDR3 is CASSSSGTGWYEQYF. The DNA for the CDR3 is TGTGCCAGCTCATCCTCCGGGACAGGGTGGTACGAGCAGTACTTC.

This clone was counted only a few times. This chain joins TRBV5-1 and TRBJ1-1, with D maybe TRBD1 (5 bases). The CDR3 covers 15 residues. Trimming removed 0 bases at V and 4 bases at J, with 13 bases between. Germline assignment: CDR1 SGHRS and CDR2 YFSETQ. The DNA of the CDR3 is TGCGCCAGCAGCTTGGGGCAGGCCGGGGGCACTGAAGCTTTCTTT. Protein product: CASSLGQAGGTEAFF.

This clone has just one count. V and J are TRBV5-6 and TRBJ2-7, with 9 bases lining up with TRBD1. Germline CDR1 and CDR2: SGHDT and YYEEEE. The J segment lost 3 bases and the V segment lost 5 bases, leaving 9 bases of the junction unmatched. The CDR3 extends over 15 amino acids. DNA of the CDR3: TGTGCCAGCAGGGAGTGGGGGACAGGGCTCTACGAGCAGTACTTC. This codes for CASREWGTGLYEQYF.

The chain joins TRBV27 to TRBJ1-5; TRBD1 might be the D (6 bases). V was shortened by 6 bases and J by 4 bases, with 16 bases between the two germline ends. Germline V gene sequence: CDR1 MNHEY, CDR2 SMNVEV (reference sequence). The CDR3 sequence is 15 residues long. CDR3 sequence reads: CASSRKGVGNQPQHF. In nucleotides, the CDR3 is TGTGCCAGCAGCCGGAAGGGGGTTGGAAATCAGCCCCAGCATTTT.

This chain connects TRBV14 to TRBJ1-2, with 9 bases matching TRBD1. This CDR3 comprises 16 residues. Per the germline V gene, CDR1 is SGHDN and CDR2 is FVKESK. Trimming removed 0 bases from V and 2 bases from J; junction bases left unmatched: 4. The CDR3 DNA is TGTGCCAGCAGCCAAGATTGGGGACAGGGAAACTATGGCTACACCTTC. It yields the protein CASSQDWGQGNYGYTF. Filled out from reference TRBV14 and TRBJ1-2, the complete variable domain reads EAGVTQFPSHSVIEKGQTVTLRCDPISGHDNLYWYRRVMGKEIKFLLHFVKESKQDESGMPNNRFLAERTGGTYSTLKVQPAELEDSGVYFCASSQDWGQGNYGYTFGSGTRLTVV.

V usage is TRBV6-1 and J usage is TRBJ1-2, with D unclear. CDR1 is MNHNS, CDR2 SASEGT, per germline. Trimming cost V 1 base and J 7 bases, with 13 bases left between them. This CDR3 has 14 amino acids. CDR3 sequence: CASSEGSRTVGYTF. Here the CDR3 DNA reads TGTGCCAGCAGTGAAGGGTCCAGGACGGTTGGCTACACCTTC.